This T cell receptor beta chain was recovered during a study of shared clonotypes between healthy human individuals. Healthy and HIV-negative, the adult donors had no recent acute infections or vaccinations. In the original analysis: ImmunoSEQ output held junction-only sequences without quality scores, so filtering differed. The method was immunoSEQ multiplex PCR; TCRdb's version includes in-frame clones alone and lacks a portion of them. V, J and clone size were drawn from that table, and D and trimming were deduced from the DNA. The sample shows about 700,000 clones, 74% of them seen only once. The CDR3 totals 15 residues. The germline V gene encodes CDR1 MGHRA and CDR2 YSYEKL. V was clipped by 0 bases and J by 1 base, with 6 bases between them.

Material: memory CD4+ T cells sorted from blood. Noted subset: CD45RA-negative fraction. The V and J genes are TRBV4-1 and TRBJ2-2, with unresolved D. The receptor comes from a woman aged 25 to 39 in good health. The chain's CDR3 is CASSQDRGNTGELFF. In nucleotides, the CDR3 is TGCGCCAGCAGCCAAGATCGTGGGAACACCGGGGAGCTGTTTTTT.